The present T cell receptor (beta chain) was sequenced within a study of shared clonotypes between healthy human individuals. Study-level points and caveats: Generally, naive subsets came out with larger estimated richness than memory subsets.

On this clone itself: What it binds is unknown.

The assay was immunoSEQ multiplex PCR, and TCRdb's table has in-frame clones only and misses some. Of 2 million to 3 million clones listed, around 94% are singletons. V gave up 5 bases and J gave up 1 base, with 11 bases separating them. The germline gives CDR1 SGHTA, CDR2 FQGNSA. The CDR3 has 14 residues. Sample: naive CD4+ T cells sorted from blood. Regarding subset: CD45RA+ positively selected. The V call is TRBV7-2, the J call TRBJ2-5; the D gene is possibly TRBD1 (5 bases). The sequence came from a young man in good health. This chain's CDR3 is CASSPQGIQETQYF. CDR3 sequence (DNA): TGTGCCAGCAGCCCCCAGGGAATCCAAGAGACCCAGTACTTC.